This TCR beta chain appears in the sequencing data of a study of blood T cell repertoires in COVID-19. Across the study: T cells, B-cell-depleted T cells, or PBMCs provided the cDNA or gDNA that served as material.

Some clones are missing from TCRdb's copy, which holds only in-frame ones; the method was immunoSEQ multiplex PCR. The sample shows about 290,000 clones, about 82% of them seen only once. CDR1 and CDR2 from the germline V gene are SGHRS and YFSETQ. V lost 0 bases, J lost 4 bases, and 7 bases stayed unmatched. This CDR3 contains 16 residues. Sequencing was performed on peripheral blood. This TCR came from a woman aged 45-60 years with active or convalescent COVID-19. This chain connects TRBV5-1 to TRBJ2-7; 10 nucleotides agree with TRBD2. The CDR3 is CASSLASGRAQYEQYF. As DNA, the CDR3 is TGCGCCAGCAGCTTGGCCAGCGGGAGGGCCCAGTACGAGCAGTACTTC.